This entry lists 12 T cell receptor beta chains sequenced from one sample in a study of beta chain features in type 1 diabetes. Their specific antigens are unknown. Reverse transcription of all isolated RNA meant that expressed TCRB transcripts were sequenced. Sequencing was performed with immunoSEQ multiplex PCR; in TCRdb, only in-frame clones are kept and a portion is missing. Among 640,000 or so clones listed, around an eighth were seen once. Study-wide points: In all four CD4+ subsets, TCRB CDR3 length was significantly, moderately reduced in type 1 diabetes.

Sequences were obtained from naive CD4+ T cells from blood. These receptors all come from a man aged 18 to 30 with type 1 diabetes.

This clone was picked up one time. The CDR3 spells CASSPSSGHKNTEAFF. CDR3 DNA: TGTGCCAGCAGCCCCTCTTCGGGACATAAGAACACTGAAGCTTTCTTT. The V call is TRBV7-3, the J call TRBJ1-1, with D perhaps TRBD1 (6 bases). Germline CDR1 is SGHTA and CDR2 is FQGTGA. The V end lost 5 bases, the J end lost 1 base, and 17 bases lay between the germline ends. The CDR3 length is 16 residues.

This clone was seen a handful of times. The rearrangement links TRBV4-2 to TRBJ1-1, with unresolved D. V lost 0 bases and J lost 1, with 6 bases in between. Germline V gives CDR1 LGHNA, CDR2 YNFKEQ. The CDR3 sequence is 14 residues long. CDR3: CASSQEMGNTEAFF. CDR3 DNA: TGTGCCAGCAGCCAAGAGATGGGGAACACTGAAGCTTTCTTT.

The chain combines TRBV9 with TRBJ2-1, with 10 bases identical to TRBD2. The V and J ends lost 1 base and 7 bases, in that order; junction bases with no gene match: 8. The CDR3 has 16 amino acids. Germline V gene lookup returns CDR1 SGDLS and CDR2 YYNGEE. The CDR3: CASSVSPSGGANEQFF. The DNA for the CDR3 is TGTGCCAGCAGCGTAAGCCCGAGCGGGGGGGCAAATGAGCAGTTCTTC.

The V call is TRBV29-1, the J call TRBJ1-1, with TRBD1 identical over 9 bases. This CDR3 contains 13 residues. The V and J ends lost 7 bases and 1 base, in that order; junction bases with no gene match: 4. Looked up from germline, CDR1 is SQVTM and CDR2 is ANQGSEA. This chain's CDR3 is CSAGTGRNTEAFF. The CDR3 DNA reads TGCAGCGCCGGGACAGGGCGGAACACTGAAGCTTTCTTT.

The table lists this clone with a few counts. The sample holds other DNA sequences that translate to the same CDR3. The V gene is TRBV9, the J gene TRBJ2-1; D not resolved. CDR3 length equals 15 residues. Germline CDR1 reads SGDLS; CDR2 reads YYNGEE. Trimming took off 0 bases at V and 1 base at J, with 8 bases between the two ends. This CDR3 reads CASSVGGGSYNEQFF. DNA of the CDR3: TGTGCCAGCAGCGTAGGCGGCGGATCCTACAATGAGCAGTTCTTC.

Only a few counts were recorded for this clone. The genes are TRBV30 and TRBJ2-5, with D perhaps matching TRBD1 or TRBD2 (6 bases each). The CDR3 extends over 12 amino acids. The V gene's germline CDR1 is GTSNPN and CDR2 SVGIG (reference sequence). The germline V and J ends were trimmed by 3 bases and 12 bases, with 17 bases remaining between them. CDR3 residues: CAWSDRGLSKYF. DNA of the CDR3: TGTGCCTGGAGCGACCGGGGGCTTTCTAAGTACTTC.

The chain joins TRBV19 to TRBJ2-1; D ambiguous. Trimming left V 5 bases short and J 5 bases short, with 4 bases between. The germline V gene has CDR1 LNHDA and CDR2 SQIVND (reference sequence). The CDR3 runs to 11 residues. The CDR3 region is CASSPDNEQFF. DNA of the CDR3: TGTGCCAGTAGTCCGGACAATGAGCAGTTCTTC.

This clone was observed a few times. The chain joins TRBV6-6 to TRBJ2-7; D is possibly TRBD1 (6 bases). This CDR3 comprises 15 residues. Germline values: CDR1 MNHNY, CDR2 SVGAGI (reference sequence). V lost 5 bases and J 3 bases, leaving 17 bases between the germline ends. CDR3 in amino acids: CASSPSGHQFYEQYF. CDR3 bases: TGTGCCAGCAGTCCTTCGGGACACCAATTCTACGAGCAGTACTTC.

The rearrangement uses TRBV14 and TRBJ1-2; no firm D call. Germline CDR1 is SGHDN and CDR2 is FVKESK. The CDR3 spans 14 residues. V lost 1 base, J lost 7 bases, and 13 bases lay in between. In DNA form, the CDR3 reads TGTGCCAGCAGCCAAGCGCGAACCCTCCGTGGCTACACCTTC. This sequence encodes CASSQARTLRGYTF.

There are a few counts of this clone. DNA of the CDR3: TGTGCCAGCAGTTTTTATCCCTCTGGGGCCAACGTCCTGACTTTC. This codes for CASSFYPSGANVLTF. The V and J genes are TRBV28 and TRBJ2-6; D gene uncertain. Germline V lookup: CDR1 MDHEN, CDR2 SYDVKM. The CDR3 length is 15 residues. V was shortened by 3 bases and J by 0 bases, with 6 bases between the two germline ends.

The chain combines TRBV7-2 with TRBJ2-2; 8 positions match TRBD2. The CDR3 loop spans 16 amino acids. The V and J ends lost 6 bases and 6 bases, in that order; junction bases with no gene match: 12. Per germline, CDR1 SGHTA and CDR2 FQGNSA. This CDR3 is CASRPMSGRNAGELFF. The CDR3 DNA sequence: TGTGCCAGCAGACCGATGAGCGGGAGAAACGCCGGGGAGCTGTTTTTT.

The CDR3 spells CASSPQGTGELFF. DNA for the CDR3: TGCGCCAGCAGCCCTCAGGGTACCGGGGAGCTGTTTTTT. This chain joins TRBV5-1 and TRBJ2-2; tentative D call: TRBD1 (5 bases). The germline gives CDR1 SGHRS, CDR2 YFSETQ. This CDR3 has 13 amino acids. The V gene lost 4 bases and the J gene lost 5 bases, with 9 bases spanning the gap.